This T cell receptor (beta chain) was observed in a study of blood T cell repertoires in COVID-19. TCRdb's copy holds only in-frame clones and misses some; the assay was immunoSEQ multiplex PCR. The table has about 220,000 clones, more than 75% seen once. A few counts support this clone. Input material: peripheral blood. The receptor was derived from a woman in her 70s with COVID-19, enrolled during active disease.

As DNA, the CDR3 is TGCGCCAGCAGCCAACGCTCTGGGGCGAACACTGAAGCTTTCTTT. Translating it yields CASSQRSGANTEAFF. The gene calls are TRBV4-3 and TRBJ1-1; possibly TRBD1 for D (5 bases). Germline CDR1 reads LGHNA; CDR2 reads YSLEER. This CDR3 comprises 15 residues. V was cut by 2 bases and J by 1 base, with 11 bases left in between.